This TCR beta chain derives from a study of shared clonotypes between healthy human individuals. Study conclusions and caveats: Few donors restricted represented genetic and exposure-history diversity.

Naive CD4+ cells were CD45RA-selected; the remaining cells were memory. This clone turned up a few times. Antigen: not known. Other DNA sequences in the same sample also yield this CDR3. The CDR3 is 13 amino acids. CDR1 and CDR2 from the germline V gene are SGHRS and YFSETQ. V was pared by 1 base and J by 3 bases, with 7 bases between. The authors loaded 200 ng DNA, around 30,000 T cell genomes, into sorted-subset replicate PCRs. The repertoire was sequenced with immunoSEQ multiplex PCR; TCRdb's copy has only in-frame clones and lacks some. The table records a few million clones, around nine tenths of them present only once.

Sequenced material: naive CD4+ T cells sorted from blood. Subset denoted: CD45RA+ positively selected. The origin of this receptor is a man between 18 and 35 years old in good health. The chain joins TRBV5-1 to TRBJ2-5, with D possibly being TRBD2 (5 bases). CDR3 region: CASSLWGEETQYF. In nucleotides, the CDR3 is TGCGCCAGCAGCTTGTGGGGAGAAGAGACCCAGTACTTC.